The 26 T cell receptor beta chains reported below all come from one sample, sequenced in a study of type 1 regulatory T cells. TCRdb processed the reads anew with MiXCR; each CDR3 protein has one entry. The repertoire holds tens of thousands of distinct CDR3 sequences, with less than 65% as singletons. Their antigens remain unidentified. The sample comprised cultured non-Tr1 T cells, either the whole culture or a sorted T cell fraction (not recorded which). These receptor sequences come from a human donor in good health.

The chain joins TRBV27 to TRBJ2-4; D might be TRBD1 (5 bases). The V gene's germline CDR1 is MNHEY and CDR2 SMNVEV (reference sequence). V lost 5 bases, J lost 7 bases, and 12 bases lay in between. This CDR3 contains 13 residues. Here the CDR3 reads CASSNQQGNIQYF. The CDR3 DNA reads TGTGCCAGCAGTAACCAGCAGGGTAACATTCAGTACTTC.

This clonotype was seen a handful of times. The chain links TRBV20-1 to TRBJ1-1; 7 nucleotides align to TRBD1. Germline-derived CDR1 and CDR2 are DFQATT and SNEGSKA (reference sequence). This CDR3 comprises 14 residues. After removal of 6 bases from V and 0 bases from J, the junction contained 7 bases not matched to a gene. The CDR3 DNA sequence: TGCAGTGCCCTACAGGGGTCGCTGAACACTGAAGCTTTCTTT. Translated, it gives CSALQGSLNTEAFF.

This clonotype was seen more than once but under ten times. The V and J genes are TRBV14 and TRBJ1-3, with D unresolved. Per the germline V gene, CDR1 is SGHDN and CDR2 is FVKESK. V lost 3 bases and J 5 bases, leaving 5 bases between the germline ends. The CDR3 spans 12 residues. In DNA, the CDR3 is TGTGCCAGCAGCCAGGAAAGAAACACCATATATTTT. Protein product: CASSQERNTIYF.

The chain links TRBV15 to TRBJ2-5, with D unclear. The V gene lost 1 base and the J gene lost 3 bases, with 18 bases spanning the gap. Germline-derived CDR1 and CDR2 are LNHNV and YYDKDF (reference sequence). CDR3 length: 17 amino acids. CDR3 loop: CATSRAALAPREETQYF. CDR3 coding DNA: TGTGCCACCAGCAGAGCGGCATTAGCCCCAAGGGAAGAGACCCAGTACTTC.

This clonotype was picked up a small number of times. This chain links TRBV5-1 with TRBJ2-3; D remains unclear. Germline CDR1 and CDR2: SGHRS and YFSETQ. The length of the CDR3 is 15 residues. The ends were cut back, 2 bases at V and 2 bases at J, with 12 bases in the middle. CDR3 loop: CASSFLERPTDTQYF. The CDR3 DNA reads TGCGCCAGCAGCTTCCTTGAACGGCCCACAGATACGCAGTATTTT. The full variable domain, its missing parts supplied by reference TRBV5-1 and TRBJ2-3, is KAGVTQTPRYLIKTRGQQVTLSCSPISGHRSVSWYQQTPGQGLQFLFEYFSETQRNKGNFPGRFSGRQFSNSRSEMNVSTLELGDSALYLCASSFLERPTDTQYFGPGTRLTVL.

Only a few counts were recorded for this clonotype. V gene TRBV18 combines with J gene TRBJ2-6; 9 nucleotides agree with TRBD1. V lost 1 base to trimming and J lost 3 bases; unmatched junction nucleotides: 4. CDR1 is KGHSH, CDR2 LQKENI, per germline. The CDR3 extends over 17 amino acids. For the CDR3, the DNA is TGTGCCAGCTCACCACGGGGACAGGGAAATGGGGCCAACGTCCTGACTTTC. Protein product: CASSPRGQGNGANVLTF. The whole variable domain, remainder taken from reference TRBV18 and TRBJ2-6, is NAGVMQNPRHLVRRRGQEARLRCSPMKGHSHVYWYRQLPEEGLKFMVYLQKENIIDESGMPKERFSAEFPKEGPSILRIQQVVRGDSAAYFCASSPRGQGNGANVLTFGAGSRLTVL.

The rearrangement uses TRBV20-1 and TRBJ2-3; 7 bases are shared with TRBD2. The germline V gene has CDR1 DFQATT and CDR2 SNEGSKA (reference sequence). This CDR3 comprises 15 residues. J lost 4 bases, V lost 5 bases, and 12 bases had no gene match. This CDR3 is CSAEGIGGDPDTQYF. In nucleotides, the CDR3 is TGCAGTGCTGAGGGAATTGGGGGGGACCCAGATACGCAGTATTTT.

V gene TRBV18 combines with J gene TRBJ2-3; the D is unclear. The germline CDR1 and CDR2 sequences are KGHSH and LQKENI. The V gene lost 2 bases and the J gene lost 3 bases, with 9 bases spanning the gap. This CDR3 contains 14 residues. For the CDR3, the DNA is TGTGCCAGCTCACCATCCTGGGAAACAGATACGCAGTATTTT. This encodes CASSPSWETDTQYF.

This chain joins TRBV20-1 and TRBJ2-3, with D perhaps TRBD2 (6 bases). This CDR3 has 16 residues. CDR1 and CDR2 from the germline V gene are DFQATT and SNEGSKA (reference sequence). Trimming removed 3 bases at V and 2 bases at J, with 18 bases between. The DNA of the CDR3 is TGCAGTGCTAGTTTAATTCATGGCGGGACCACAGATACGCAGTATTTT. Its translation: CSASLIHGGTTDTQYF.

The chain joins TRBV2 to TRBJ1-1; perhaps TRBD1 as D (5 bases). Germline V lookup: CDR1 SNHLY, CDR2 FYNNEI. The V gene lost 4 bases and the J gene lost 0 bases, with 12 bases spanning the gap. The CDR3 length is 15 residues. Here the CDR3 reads CASSVSQGLNTEAFF. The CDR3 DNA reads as TGTGCCAGCAGTGTATCGCAGGGTCTGAACACTGAAGCTTTCTTT. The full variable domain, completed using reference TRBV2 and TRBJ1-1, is EPEVTQTPSHQVTQMGQEVILRCVPISNHLYFYWYRQILGQKVEFLVSFYNNEISEKSEIFDDQFSVERPDGSNFTLKIRSTKLEDSAMYFCASSVSQGLNTEAFFGQGTRLTVV.

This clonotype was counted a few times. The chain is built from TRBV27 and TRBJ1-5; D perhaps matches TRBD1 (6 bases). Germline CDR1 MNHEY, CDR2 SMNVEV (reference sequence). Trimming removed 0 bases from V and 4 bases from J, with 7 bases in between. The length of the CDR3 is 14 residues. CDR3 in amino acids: CASSLSQGNQPQHF. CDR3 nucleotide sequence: TGTGCCAGCAGTTTATCGCAGGGGAATCAGCCCCAGCATTTT.

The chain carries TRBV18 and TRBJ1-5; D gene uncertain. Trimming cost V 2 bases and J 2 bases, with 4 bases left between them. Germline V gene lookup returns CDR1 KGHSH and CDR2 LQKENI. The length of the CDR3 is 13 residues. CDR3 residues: CASSPGRNQPQHF. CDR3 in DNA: TGTGCCAGCTCACCAGGGCGCAATCAGCCCCAGCATTTT.

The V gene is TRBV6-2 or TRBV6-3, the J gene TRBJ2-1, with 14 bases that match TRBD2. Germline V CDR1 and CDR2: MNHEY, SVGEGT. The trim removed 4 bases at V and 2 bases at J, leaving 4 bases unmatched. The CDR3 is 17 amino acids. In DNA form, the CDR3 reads TGTGCCAGCAGTTCCGCGACTAGCGGGAGGGCCTACAATGAGCAGTTCTTC. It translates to CASSSATSGRAYNEQFF.

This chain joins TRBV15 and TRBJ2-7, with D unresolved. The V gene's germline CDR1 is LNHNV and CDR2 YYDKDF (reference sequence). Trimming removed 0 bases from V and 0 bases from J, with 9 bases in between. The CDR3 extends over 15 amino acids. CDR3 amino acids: CATSREGASSYEQYF. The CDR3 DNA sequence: TGTGCCACCAGCAGAGAGGGCGCGAGCTCCTACGAGCAGTACTTC.

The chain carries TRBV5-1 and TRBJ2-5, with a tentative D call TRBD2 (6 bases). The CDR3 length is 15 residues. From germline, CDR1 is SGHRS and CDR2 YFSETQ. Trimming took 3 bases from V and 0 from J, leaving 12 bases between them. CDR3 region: CASSSSGGNQETQYF. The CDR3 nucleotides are TGCGCCAGCAGCTCTTCCGGGGGTAACCAAGAGACCCAGTACTTC. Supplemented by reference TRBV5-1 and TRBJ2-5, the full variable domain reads KAGVTQTPRYLIKTRGQQVTLSCSPISGHRSVSWYQQTPGQGLQFLFEYFSETQRNKGNFPGRFSGRQFSNSRSEMNVSTLELGDSALYLCASSSSGGNQETQYFGPGTRLLVL.

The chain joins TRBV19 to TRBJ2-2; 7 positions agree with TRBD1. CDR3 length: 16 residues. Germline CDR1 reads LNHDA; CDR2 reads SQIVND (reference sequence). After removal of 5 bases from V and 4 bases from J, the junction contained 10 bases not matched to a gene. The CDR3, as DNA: TGTGCCAGTAGTTCGTCGCAGGGGGTTCTCACCGGGGAGCTGTTTTTT. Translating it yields CASSSSQGVLTGELFF.

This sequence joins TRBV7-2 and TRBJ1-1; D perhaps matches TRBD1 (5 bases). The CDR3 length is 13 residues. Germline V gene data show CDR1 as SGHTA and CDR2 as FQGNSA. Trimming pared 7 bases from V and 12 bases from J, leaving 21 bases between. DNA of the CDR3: TGTGCCAGCATCCAAAATCTTCAGGGTCGACCTTTCTTT. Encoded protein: CASIQNLQGRPFF.

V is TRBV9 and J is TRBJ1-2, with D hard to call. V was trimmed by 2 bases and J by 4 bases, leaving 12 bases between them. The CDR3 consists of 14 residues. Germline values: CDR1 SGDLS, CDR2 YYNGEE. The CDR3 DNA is TGTGCCAGCAGCGTCCGGGCCTCGGCCTATGGCTACACCTTC. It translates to CASSVRASAYGYTF.

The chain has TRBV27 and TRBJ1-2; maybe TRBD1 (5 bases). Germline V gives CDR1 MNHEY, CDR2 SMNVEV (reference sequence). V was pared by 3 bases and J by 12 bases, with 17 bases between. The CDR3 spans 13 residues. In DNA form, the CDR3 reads TGTGCCAGCAGTTTCGCCGACAGCCGCGTGCACACCTTC. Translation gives CASSFADSRVHTF.

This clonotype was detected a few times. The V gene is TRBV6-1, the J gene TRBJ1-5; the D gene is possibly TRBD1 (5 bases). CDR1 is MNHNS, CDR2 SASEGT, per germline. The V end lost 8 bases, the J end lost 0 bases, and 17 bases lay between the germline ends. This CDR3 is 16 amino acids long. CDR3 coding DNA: TGTGCCAGCGCTGGACAAAGCACTTATAGCAATCAGCCCCAGCATTTT. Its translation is CASAGQSTYSNQPQHF.

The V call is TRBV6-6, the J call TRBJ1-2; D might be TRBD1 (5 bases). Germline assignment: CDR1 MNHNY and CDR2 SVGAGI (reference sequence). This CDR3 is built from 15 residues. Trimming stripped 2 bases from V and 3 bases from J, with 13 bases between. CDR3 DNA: TGTGCCAGCAGTTACCGGTCGGGGGGGGACTATGGCTACACCTTC. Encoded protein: CASSYRSGGDYGYTF.

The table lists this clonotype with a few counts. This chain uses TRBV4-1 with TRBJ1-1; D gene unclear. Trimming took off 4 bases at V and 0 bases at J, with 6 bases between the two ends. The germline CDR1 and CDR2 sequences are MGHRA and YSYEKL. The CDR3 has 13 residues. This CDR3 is CASSLQLNTEAFF. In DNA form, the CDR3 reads TGCGCCAGCAGCCTCCAGTTGAACACTGAAGCTTTCTTT.

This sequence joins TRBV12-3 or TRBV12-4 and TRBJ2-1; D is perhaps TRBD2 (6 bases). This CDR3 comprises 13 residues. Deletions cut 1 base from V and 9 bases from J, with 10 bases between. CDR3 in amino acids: CASSLGREVEQFF. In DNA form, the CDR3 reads TGTGCCAGCAGTTTAGGGAGGGAGGTTGAGCAGTTCTTC.

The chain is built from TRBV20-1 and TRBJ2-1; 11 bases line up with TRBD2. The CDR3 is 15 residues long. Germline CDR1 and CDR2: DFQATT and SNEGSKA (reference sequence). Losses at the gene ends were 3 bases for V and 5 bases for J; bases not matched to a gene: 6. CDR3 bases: TGCAGTGCTAGCATCGGGACTAGCGGACACAATGAGCAGTTCTTC. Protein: CSASIGTSGHNEQFF.

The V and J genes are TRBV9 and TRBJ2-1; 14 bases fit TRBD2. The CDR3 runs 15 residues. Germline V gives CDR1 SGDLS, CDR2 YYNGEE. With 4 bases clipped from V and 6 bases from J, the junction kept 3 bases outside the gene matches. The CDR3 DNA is TGTGCCAGCAGCCCAGGGACTAGCGGGAGCAATGAGCAGTTCTTC. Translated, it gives CASSPGTSGSNEQFF.

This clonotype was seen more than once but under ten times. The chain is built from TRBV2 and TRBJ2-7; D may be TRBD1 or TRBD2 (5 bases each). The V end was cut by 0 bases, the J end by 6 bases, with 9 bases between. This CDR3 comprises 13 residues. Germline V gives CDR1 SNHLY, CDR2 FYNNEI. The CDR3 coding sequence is TGTGCCAGCAGTGAAGCGGGACGGGCCGAGCAGTACTTC. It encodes CASSEAGRAEQYF.